One and the same sample provided the 8 T cell receptor beta chains below, sequenced in a study of T cells after yellow fever vaccination. TCRdb used MiXCR to reprocess the 5' RACE reads, holding one entry per CDR3 protein. The table has 160,000 or so distinct CDR3 sequences, around 7% seen once. This specimen consisted of CD4+ T cells sorted from PBMCs, obtained 5 to 6 days after the first yellow fever vaccination. The receptors shown here come from a man aged 18 to 30 who received the YFV17D yellow fever vaccine.

This clonotype was counted at least ten times. This sequence joins TRBV29-1 and TRBJ1-2; 7 positions agree with TRBD1. Germline CDR1 is SQVTM and CDR2 is ANQGSEA. The CDR3 has 12 amino acids. V shed 4 bases, J shed 6 bases, and the junction held 5 bases outside the gene matches. In nucleotides, the CDR3 is TGCAGCGTTGGTAGAGACAGGGATGGCTACACCTTC. It translates to CSVGRDRDGYTF.

This clonotype has at least ten counts. This sequence joins TRBV20-1 and TRBJ1-2, with D unclear. CDR1 DFQATT and CDR2 SNEGSKA come from the germline V gene (reference sequence). Between the trimmed V and J ends, which lost 0 bases and 10 bases, there was a span of 3 bases. The CDR3 is made up of 9 amino acids. The CDR3: CSARDAYTF. The CDR3 nucleotides read TGCAGTGCTAGAGATGCCTACACCTTC.

The CDR3: CASSLVPVGPYEQYV. The CDR3 DNA reads TGTGCCAGCAGCTTAGTACCCGTCGGCCCTTACGAGCAGTACGTC. The gene calls are TRBV7-2 and TRBJ2-7; D gene unclear. Trimming removed 1 base at V and 4 bases at J, with 14 bases between. The CDR3 runs 15 residues. Germline V gene data show CDR1 as SGHTA and CDR2 as FQGNSA.

The chain links TRBV19 to TRBJ2-2; no reliable D call. V lost 5 bases to trimming and J lost 6 bases, with 7 bases between them. Germline V gives CDR1 LNHDA, CDR2 SQIVND (reference sequence). CDR3 length equals 12 residues. CDR3 amino acids: CASSLDSGELFF. The CDR3 nucleotides read TGTGCCAGTAGTTTGGATTCCGGGGAGCTGTTTTTT.

This sequence joins TRBV7-8 and TRBJ2-1; D might be TRBD1 (6 bases). V gave up 1 base and J gave up 9 bases, with 10 bases separating them. The CDR3 length is 13 residues. Germline V gene sequence: CDR1 SGHVS, CDR2 FQNEAQ. For the CDR3, the DNA is TGTGCCAGCAGCTTAGAGTGGGGGCGTGAGCAGTTCTTC. Residues: CASSLEWGREQFF.

This chain uses TRBV7-2 with TRBJ1-4; D gene ambiguous. The V gene lost 5 bases and the J gene lost 4 bases, with 11 bases spanning the gap. The CDR3 length is 14 residues. Germline CDR1 reads SGHTA; CDR2 reads FQGNSA. CDR3 sequence (DNA): TGTGCCAGCAGCCAGAGGACGGGTAATGAAAAACTGTTTTTT. Translation gives CASSQRTGNEKLFF.

This clonotype was detected a few times. The rearrangement uses TRBV7-9 and TRBJ2-6; D is perhaps TRBD1 (5 bases). Germline CDR1 is SEHNR and CDR2 is FQNEAQ (reference sequence). CDR3 length: 13 residues. Trimming pared 9 bases from V and 0 bases from J, leaving 6 bases between. This CDR3 is CARQVSGANVLTF. In DNA form, the CDR3 reads TGTGCCAGACAGGTCTCTGGGGCCAACGTCCTGACTTTC.

The table lists this clonotype with a few counts. The J gene is TRBJ2-5, the V gene TRBV5-4, with D tentatively TRBD2 (6 bases). The CDR3 length is 14 residues. The germline V gene has CDR1 SGHNT and CDR2 YYREEE (reference sequence). Trimming cost V 2 bases and J 3 bases, with 11 bases left between them. The CDR3 here is CASSFIGGEETQYF. The CDR3, as DNA: TGTGCCAGCAGCTTTATCGGGGGAGAAGAGACCCAGTACTTC.